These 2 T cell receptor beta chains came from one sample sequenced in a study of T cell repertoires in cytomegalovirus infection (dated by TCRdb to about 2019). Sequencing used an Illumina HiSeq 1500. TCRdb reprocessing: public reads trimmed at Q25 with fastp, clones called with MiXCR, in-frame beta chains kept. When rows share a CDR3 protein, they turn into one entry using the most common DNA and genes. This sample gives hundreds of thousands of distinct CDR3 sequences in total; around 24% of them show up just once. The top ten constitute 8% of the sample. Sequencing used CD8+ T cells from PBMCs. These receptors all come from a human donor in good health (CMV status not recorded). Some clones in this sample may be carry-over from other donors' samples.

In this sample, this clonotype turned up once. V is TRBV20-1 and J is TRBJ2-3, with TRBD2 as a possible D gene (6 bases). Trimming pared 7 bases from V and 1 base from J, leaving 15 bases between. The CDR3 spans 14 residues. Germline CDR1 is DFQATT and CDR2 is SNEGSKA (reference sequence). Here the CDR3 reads CSVGRPGGTDTQYF. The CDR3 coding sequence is TGCAGTGTGGGCAGGCCGGGGGGCACAGATACGCAGTATTTT.

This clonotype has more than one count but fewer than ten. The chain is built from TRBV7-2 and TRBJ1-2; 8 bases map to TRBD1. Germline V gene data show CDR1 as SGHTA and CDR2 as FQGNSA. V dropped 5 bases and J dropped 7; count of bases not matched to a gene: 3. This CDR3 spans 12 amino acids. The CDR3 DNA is TGTGCCAGCAGCCTGACAGGGGTTGGCTACACCTTC. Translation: CASSLTGVGYTF.